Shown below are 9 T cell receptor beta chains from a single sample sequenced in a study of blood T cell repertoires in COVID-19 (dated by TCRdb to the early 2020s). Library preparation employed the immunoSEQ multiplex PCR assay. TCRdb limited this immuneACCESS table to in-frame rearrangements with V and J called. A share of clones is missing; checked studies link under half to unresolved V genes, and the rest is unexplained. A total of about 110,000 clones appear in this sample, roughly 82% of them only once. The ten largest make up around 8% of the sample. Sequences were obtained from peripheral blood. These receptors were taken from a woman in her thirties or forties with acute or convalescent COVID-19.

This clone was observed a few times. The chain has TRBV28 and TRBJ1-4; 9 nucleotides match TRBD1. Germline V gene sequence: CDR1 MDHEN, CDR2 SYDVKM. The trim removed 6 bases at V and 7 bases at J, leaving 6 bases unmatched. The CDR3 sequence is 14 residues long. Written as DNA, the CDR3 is TGTGCCAGCAGCTACAGGGGGCAGGGTGAAAAACTGTTTTTT. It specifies CASSYRGQGEKLFF.

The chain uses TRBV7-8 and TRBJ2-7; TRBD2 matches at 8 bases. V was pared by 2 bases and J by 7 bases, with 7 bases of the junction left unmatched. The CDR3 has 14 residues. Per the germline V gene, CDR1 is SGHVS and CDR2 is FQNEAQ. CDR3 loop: CASSLIGRGGEQYF. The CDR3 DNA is TGTGCCAGCAGCTTAATCGGGAGGGGGGGTGAGCAGTACTTC.

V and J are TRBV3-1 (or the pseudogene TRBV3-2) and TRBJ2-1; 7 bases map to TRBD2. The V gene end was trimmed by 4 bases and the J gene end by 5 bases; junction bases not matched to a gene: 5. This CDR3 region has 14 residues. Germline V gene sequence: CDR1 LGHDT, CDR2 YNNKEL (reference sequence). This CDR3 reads CASSPTGGNNEQFF. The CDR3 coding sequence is TGTGCCAGCAGCCCAACGGGGGGAAACAATGAGCAGTTCTTC.

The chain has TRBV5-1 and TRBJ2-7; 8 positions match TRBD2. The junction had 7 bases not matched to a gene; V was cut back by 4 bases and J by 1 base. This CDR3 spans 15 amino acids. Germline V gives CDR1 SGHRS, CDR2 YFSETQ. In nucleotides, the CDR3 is TGCGCCAGCAGCCAGGGAGCGGGGGCTTCCTACGAGCAGTACTTC. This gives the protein CASSQGAGASYEQYF.

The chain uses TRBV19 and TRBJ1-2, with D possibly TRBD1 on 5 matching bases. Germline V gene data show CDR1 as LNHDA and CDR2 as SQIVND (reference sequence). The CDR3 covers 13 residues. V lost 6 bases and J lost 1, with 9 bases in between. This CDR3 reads CASSPDSNYGYTF. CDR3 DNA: TGTGCCAGTAGCCCCGACAGTAACTATGGCTACACCTTC.

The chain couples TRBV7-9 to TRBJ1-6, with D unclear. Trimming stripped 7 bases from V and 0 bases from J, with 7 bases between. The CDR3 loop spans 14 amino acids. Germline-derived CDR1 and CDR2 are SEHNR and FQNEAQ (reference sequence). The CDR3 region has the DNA TGTGCCAGCACAGATAGCTCCTATAATTCACCCCTCCACTTT. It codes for CASTDSSYNSPLHF. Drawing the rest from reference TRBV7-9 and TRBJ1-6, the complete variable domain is DTGVSQNPRHKITKRGQNVTFRCDPISEHNRLYWYRQTLGQGPEFLTYFQNEAQLEKSRLLSDRFSAERPKGSFSTLEIQRTEQGDSAMYLCASTDSSYNSPLHFGNGTRLTVT.

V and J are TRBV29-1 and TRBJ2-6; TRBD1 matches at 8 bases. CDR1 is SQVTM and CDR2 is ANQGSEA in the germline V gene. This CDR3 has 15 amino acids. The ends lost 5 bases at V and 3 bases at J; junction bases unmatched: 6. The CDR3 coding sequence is TGCAGCGTTAGGACAGGGCAACGTGGGGCCAACGTCCTGACTTTC. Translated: CSVRTGQRGANVLTF.

As DNA, the CDR3 is TGCGCCAGCAGGCAACAACAGGGAGCGGGAACAGATACGCAGTATTTT. This encodes CASRQQQGAGTDTQYF. The chain has TRBV5-1 and TRBJ2-3; possible D gene TRBD2, 7 bases. This CDR3 comprises 16 residues. The germline CDR1 and CDR2 sequences are SGHRS and YFSETQ. The V and J ends lost 5 bases and 3 bases respectively, with 19 bases between them.

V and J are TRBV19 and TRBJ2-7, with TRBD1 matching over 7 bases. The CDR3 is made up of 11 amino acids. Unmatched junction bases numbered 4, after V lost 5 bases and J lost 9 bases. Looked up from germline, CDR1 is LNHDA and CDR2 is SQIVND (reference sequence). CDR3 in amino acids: CASSFGQAQYF. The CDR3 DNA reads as TGTGCCAGTAGTTTCGGACAGGCGCAGTACTTC.